This entry lists 20 T cell receptor beta chains sequenced from one sample in a study of breast tumors, draining lymph nodes, adjacent tissues. TCRdb passed the multiplex PCR reads through MiXCR, listing each CDR3 protein once. In the table there are 130,000 or so distinct CDR3 sequences, 21% of which are singletons. Samples came from axillary lymph nodes draining the breast cancer. The sequencing input was axillary lymph node tissue. These receptors came from a female donor with breast cancer. Some clones in this sample may be carry-over from other donors' samples.

This clonotype was detected ten times or more. The chain is built from TRBV6-6 and TRBJ1-2, with 7 bases fitting TRBD1. Germline trimming cut 6 bases from V and 8 bases from J; bases unmatched to any gene: 6. The CDR3 spans 12 residues. Germline V lookup: CDR1 MNHNY, CDR2 SVGAGI (reference sequence). CDR3 protein: CASSGTDYGYTF. As DNA, the CDR3 is TGTGCCAGCAGCGGGACAGATTACGGCTACACCTTC.

This clonotype was observed a handful of times. The chain uses TRBV27 and TRBJ2-2; D remains ambiguous. Germline assignment: CDR1 MNHEY and CDR2 SMNVEV (reference sequence). Trimming shortened V by 3 bases and J by 4 bases, and 6 bases separated the two germline ends. The CDR3 consists of 13 residues. The CDR3 is CASSFSLTGELFF. CDR3 DNA sequence: TGTGCCAGCAGTTTCTCCCTCACCGGGGAGCTGTTTTTT.

As to this clonotype: Just one base apart from a much larger clone, this may be a read error. This chain connects TRBV5-1 to TRBJ2-2; D unclear. The V end lost 7 bases, the J end lost 2 bases, and 12 bases lay between the germline ends. The CDR3 has 14 amino acids. CDR1 is SGHRS, CDR2 YFSETQ, per germline. The CDR3, as DNA: TGCGCCAGCCTCCCTACGTATAACACCGGGGAGCTGTTTTTT. Protein: CASLPTYNTGELFF. The full variable domain, completed using reference TRBV5-1 and TRBJ2-2, is KAGVTQTPRYLIKTRGQQVTLSCSPISGHRSVSWYQQTPGQGLQFLFEYFSETQRNKGNFPGRFSGRQFSNSRSEMNVSTLELGDSALYLCASLPTYNTGELFFGEGSRLTVL.

This clonotype has ten or more counts. The chain combines TRBV5-6 with TRBJ2-7; TRBD1 matches at 9 bases. Trimming removed 3 bases from V and 2 bases from J; junction bases left unmatched: 6. Looked up from germline, CDR1 is SGHDT and CDR2 is YYEEEE. The length of the CDR3 is 15 residues. The CDR3 protein is CASSSVGQGTYEQYF. In DNA form, the CDR3 reads TGTGCCAGCAGCTCTGTGGGACAGGGCACCTACGAGCAGTACTTC.

The table lists this clonotype with many counts. The genes are TRBV7-6 and TRBJ2-5, with D possibly matching TRBD1 (6 bases). The CDR3 extends over 17 amino acids. Germline V lookup: CDR1 SGHVS, CDR2 FNYEAQ. Trimming took off 2 bases at V and 4 bases at J, with 20 bases between the two ends. CDR3 sequence (DNA): TGTGCCAGCAGCTTACTTACTCGACAGGCTTCCCGAGAGACCCAGTACTTC. Translation gives CASSLLTRQASRETQYF.

This clonotype was counted at least ten times. The chain joins TRBV12-3 or TRBV12-4 to TRBJ2-1; 10 bases align to TRBD2. This CDR3 spans 17 amino acids. Trimming at V came to 2 bases and at J to 8 bases, leaving 12 bases not matched to a gene. The CDR3 coding sequence is TGTGCCAGCAGTTTAACCCCCCTAGCGGGAGTGATCGATGAGCAGTTCTTC. Its translation is CASSLTPLAGVIDEQFF.

Many counts were recorded for this clonotype. The chain combines TRBV2 with TRBJ2-7; 10 bases map to TRBD1. J was trimmed by 4 bases and V by 5 bases; bases with no gene match: 5. CDR1 is SNHLY, CDR2 FYNNEI, per germline. The CDR3 loop spans 14 amino acids. The CDR3 DNA reads TGTGCCAGCAGTCCGGGACAGGGGAAGTACGAGCAGTACTTC. It specifies CASSPGQGKYEQYF.

This clonotype came up many times. This chain uses TRBV7-9 with TRBJ2-7, with 13 bases identical to TRBD2. Germline loops: CDR1 SEHNR, CDR2 FQNEAQ (reference sequence). The CDR3 is 15 residues long. Unmatched junction bases numbered 3, after V lost 5 bases and J lost 2 bases. CDR3 bases: TGTGCCAGCAGCAGAGGGACTAGCGGGGCCTACGAGCAGTACTTC. It encodes CASSRGTSGAYEQYF.

This clonotype came up many times. The J gene is TRBJ2-1, the V gene TRBV7-2; the D is unclear. The CDR3 has 12 amino acids. The V end was cut by 3 bases, the J end by 2 bases, with 2 bases between. Per the germline V gene, CDR1 is SGHTA and CDR2 is FQGNSA. CDR3 nucleotide sequence: TGTGCCAGCAGCTTCCCCTACAATGAGCAGTTCTTC. It is translated as CASSFPYNEQFF.

This clonotype was seen many times. This chain uses TRBV7-2 with TRBJ2-1, with 9 bases lining up with TRBD2. The germline V gene encodes CDR1 SGHTA and CDR2 FQGNSA. The CDR3 sequence is 14 residues long. V shed 8 bases, J shed 9 bases, and the junction held 11 bases outside the gene matches. The CDR3 protein is CASGSGGPGGEQFF. CDR3 DNA sequence: TGTGCCAGCGGTAGCGGGGGTCCTGGGGGTGAGCAGTTCTTC.

Many counts were recorded for this clonotype. The V and J genes are TRBV9 and TRBJ2-5; D remains ambiguous. The CDR3 is made up of 14 amino acids. Germline CDR1 reads SGDLS; CDR2 reads YYNGEE. Trimming took 0 bases from V and 1 from J, leaving 7 bases between them. The CDR3 spells CASSVDSIQETQYF. DNA of the CDR3: TGTGCCAGCAGCGTAGATAGCATCCAAGAGACCCAGTACTTC.

This clonotype has a count of ten or more. The chain joins TRBV12-3 or TRBV12-4 to TRBJ2-7; no reliable D call. The CDR3 consists of 13 residues. Between the trimmed V and J ends, which lost 1 base and 2 bases, there was a span of 6 bases. The CDR3 sequence is CASSLDSPYEQYF. CDR3 nucleotide sequence: TGTGCCAGCAGTTTAGACAGCCCCTACGAGCAGTACTTC.

The table lists this clonotype with a few counts. This chain links TRBV28 with TRBJ1-5; no reliable D call. V was clipped by 3 bases and J by 0 bases, with 6 bases between them. The CDR3 runs to 14 residues. Per the germline V gene, CDR1 is MDHEN and CDR2 is SYDVKM. The CDR3 DNA reads TGTGCCAGCAGTTTCCCAGGTAGCAATCAGCCCCAGCATTTT. Translating it yields CASSFPGSNQPQHF.

This clonotype was observed at least ten times. CDR3 amino acids: CASSLQGFGAGEQYF. The CDR3 region has the DNA TGTGCCAGCTCACTACAGGGGTTCGGTGCGGGAGAGCAGTACTTC. The V and J genes are TRBV18 and TRBJ2-7; D perhaps matches TRBD1 (7 bases). The V end lost 4 bases, the J end lost 7 bases, and 20 bases lay between the germline ends. CDR3 length: 15 residues. Germline-derived CDR1 and CDR2 are KGHSH and LQKENI. Supplemented by reference TRBV18 and TRBJ2-7, the full variable domain reads NAGVMQNPRHLVRRRGQEARLRCSPMKGHSHVYWYRQLPEEGLKFMVYLQKENIIDESGMPKERFSAEFPKEGPSILRIQQVVRGDSAAYFCASSLQGFGAGEQYFGPGTRLTVT.

The rearrangement uses TRBV30 and TRBJ2-5; D not resolved. The CDR3 is 13 amino acids. V lost 2 bases and J 7 bases, leaving 14 bases between the germline ends. CDR1 and CDR2 from the germline V gene are GTSNPN and SVGIG (reference sequence). In DNA form, the CDR3 reads TGTGCCTGGAGTCCATCCGGCAGTGGGACCCAGTACTTC. Its translation is CAWSPSGSGTQYF.

The rearrangement links TRBV4-2 to TRBJ2-4; D not resolved. V dropped 3 bases and J dropped 0 bases, with 9 bases sitting between them. From germline, CDR1 is LGHNA and CDR2 YNFKEQ. This CDR3 comprises 15 residues. The CDR3, as DNA: TGTGCCAGCAGCCAGGAGAAGGGAGCCAAAAACATTCAGTACTTC. As protein: CASSQEKGAKNIQYF.

This clonotype was seen repeatedly, ten times or more. The chain links TRBV14 to TRBJ2-3, with 9 bases fitting TRBD1. This CDR3 has 16 residues. Germline loops: CDR1 SGHDN, CDR2 FVKESK. The V and J ends lost 3 bases and 3 bases, in that order; junction bases with no gene match: 7. CDR3 loop: CASSHAGTGRTDTQYF. The CDR3 DNA follows: TGTGCCAGCAGCCACGCCGGGACAGGGAGGACAGATACGCAGTATTTT.

On this clonotype itself: This sequence may be a read error, since a much larger clone differs from it by one base. V and J are TRBV4-1 and TRBJ2-7, with 12 bases lining up with TRBD2. V gave up 0 bases and J gave up 6 bases; unmatched junction bases: 12. Germline CDR1 is MGHRA and CDR2 is YSYEKL. The CDR3 is made up of 18 amino acids. The CDR3: CASSQDFQTSGRTCEQYF. CDR3 in DNA: TGCGCCAGCAGCCAAGATTTCCAGACTAGCGGGAGAACTTGCGAGCAGTACTTC.

This clonotype was observed many times. The rearrangement joins TRBV2 to TRBJ1-2; 7 nucleotides align to TRBD1. Trimming took 5 bases from V and 4 from J; bases not matched to a gene: 4. Germline V gives CDR1 SNHLY, CDR2 FYNNEI. This CDR3 is built from 13 residues. This CDR3 is CASSQQGSYGYTF. The CDR3 region has the DNA TGTGCCAGCAGTCAACAGGGGTCCTATGGCTACACCTTC.

Details on this clonotype: A clone one base away is much larger, so this may be a read error. V gene TRBV5-4 combines with J gene TRBJ2-5; 9 bases fit TRBD1. Germline values: CDR1 SGHNT, CDR2 YYREEE (reference sequence). The length of the CDR3 is 14 residues. The ends lost 4 bases at V and 6 bases at J; junction bases unmatched: 7. CDR3 loop: CASSPDRGGKTQYF. CDR3 in DNA: TGTGCCAGCAGCCCTGACAGGGGGGGAAAGACCCAGTACTTC.